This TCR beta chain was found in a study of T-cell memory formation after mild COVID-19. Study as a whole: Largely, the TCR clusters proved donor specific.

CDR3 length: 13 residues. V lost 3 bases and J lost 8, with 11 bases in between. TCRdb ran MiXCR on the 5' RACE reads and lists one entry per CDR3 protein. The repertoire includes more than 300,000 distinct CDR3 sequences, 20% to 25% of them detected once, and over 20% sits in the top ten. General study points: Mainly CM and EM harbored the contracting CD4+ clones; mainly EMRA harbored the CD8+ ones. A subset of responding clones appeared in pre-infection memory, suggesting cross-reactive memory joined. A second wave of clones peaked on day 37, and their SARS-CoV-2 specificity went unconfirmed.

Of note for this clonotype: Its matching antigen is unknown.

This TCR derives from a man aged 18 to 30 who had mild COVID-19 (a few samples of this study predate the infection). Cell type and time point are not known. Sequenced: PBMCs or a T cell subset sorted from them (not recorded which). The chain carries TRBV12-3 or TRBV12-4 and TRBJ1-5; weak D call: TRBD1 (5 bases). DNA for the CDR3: TGTGCCAGCAGTTTGACGGCGGGGGAGCCCCAGCATTTT. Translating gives CASSLTAGEPQHF.